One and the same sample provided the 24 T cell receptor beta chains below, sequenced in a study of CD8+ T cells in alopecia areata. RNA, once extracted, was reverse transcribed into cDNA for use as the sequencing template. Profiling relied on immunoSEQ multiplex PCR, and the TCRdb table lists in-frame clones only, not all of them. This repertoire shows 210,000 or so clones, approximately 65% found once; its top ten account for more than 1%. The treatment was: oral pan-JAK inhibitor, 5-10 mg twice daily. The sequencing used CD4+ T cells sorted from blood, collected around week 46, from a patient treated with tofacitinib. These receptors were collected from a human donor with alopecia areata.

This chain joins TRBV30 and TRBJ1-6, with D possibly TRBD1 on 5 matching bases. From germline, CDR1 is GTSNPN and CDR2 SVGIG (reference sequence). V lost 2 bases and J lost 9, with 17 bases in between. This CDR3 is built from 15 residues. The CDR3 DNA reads TGTGCCTGGAGTCCTTTGGGGGAAGAGGGTTCACCCCTCCACTTT. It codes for CAWSPLGEEGSPLHF.

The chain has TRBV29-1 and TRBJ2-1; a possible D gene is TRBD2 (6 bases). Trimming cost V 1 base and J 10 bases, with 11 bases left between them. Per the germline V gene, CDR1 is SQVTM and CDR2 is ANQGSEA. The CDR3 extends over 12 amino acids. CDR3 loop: CSVEGGVWEQFF. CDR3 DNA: TGCAGCGTTGAAGGGGGGGTCTGGGAGCAGTTCTTC.

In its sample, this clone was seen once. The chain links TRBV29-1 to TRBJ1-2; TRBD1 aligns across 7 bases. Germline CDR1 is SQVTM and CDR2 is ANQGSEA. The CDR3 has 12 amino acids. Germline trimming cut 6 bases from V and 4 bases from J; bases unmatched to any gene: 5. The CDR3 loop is CSVISGGYGYTF. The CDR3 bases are TGCAGCGTAATCTCAGGGGGCTATGGCTACACCTTC.

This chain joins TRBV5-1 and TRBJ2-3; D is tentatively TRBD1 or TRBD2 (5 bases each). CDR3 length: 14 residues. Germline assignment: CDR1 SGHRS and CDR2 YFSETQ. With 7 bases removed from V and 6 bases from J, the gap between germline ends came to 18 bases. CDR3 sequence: CASRSGPASDTQYF. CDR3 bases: TGCGCCAGCCGCTCGGGGCCAGCCTCCGATACGCAGTATTTT.

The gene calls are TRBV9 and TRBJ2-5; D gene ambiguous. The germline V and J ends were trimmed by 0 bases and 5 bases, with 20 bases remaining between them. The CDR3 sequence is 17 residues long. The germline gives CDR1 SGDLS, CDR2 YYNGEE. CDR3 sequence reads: CASSVGIGRGGGETQYF. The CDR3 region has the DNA TGTGCCAGCAGCGTAGGGATTGGTAGAGGTGGCGGCGAGACCCAGTACTTC.

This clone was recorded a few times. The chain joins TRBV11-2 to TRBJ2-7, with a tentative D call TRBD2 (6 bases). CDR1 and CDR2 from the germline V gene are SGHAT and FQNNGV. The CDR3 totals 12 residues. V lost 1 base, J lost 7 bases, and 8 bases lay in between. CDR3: CASSLGAGEQYF. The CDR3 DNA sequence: TGTGCCAGCAGCTTAGGGGCGGGGGAGCAGTACTTC.

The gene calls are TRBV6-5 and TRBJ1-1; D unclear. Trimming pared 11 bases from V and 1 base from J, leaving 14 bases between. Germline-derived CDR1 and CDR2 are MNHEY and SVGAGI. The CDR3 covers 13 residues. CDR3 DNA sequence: TGTGCCTCGCGAACGGGTTGGAACACTGAAGCTTTCTTT. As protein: CASRTGWNTEAFF.

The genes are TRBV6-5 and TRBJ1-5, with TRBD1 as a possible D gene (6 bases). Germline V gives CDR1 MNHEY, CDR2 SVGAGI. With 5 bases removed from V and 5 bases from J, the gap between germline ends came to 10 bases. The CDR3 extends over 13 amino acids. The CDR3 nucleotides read TGTGCCAGCAGTAGGACAGCGTATCAGCCCCAGCATTTT. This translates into CASSRTAYQPQHF.

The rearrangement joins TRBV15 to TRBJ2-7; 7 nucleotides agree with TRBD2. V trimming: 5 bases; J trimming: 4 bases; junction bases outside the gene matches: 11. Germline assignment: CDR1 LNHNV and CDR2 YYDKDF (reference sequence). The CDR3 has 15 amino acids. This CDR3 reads CATSGQQAGTYEQYF. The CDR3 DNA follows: TGTGCCACCAGCGGGCAGCAAGCGGGGACTTACGAGCAGTACTTC.

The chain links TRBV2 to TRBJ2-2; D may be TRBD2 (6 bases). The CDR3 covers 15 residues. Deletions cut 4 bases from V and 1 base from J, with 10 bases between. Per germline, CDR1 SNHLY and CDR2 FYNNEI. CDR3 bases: TGTGCCAGCAGTGGGTACGGGGGGAACACCGGGGAGCTGTTTTTT. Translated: CASSGYGGNTGELFF.

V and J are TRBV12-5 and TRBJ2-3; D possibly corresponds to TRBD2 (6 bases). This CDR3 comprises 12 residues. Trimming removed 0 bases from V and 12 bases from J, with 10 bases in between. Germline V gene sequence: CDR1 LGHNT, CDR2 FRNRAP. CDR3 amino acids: CASGLVPSVQYF. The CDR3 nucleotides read TGTGCTAGTGGTTTGGTCCCTAGCGTACAGTATTTT.

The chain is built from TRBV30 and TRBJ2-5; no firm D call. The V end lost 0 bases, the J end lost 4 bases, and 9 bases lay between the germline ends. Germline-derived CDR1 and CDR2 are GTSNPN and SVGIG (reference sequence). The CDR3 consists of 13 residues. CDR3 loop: CAWSVPGPETQYF. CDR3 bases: TGTGCCTGGAGTGTCCCAGGACCAGAGACCCAGTACTTC.

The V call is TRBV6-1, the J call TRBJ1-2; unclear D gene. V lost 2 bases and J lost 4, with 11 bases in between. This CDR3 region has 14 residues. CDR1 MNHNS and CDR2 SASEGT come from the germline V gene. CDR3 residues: CASSEQGGIYGYTF. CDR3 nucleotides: TGTGCCAGCAGTGAACAAGGTGGAATCTATGGCTACACCTTC.

CDR3 in amino acids: CAWSRQVDGELFF. The CDR3 region has the DNA TGTGCCTGGAGTCGACAGGTCGACGGGGAGCTGTTTTTT. V usage is TRBV30 and J usage is TRBJ2-2; tentatively, D is TRBD1 (6 bases). Trimming shortened V by 2 bases and J by 7 bases, and 11 bases separated the two germline ends. Germline V lookup: CDR1 GTSNPN, CDR2 SVGIG (reference sequence). The CDR3 consists of 13 residues.

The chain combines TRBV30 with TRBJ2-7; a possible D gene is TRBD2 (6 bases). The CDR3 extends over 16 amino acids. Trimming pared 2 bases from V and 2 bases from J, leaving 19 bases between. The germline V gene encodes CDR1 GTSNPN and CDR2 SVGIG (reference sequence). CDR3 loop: CAWSLWGDLPTYEQYF. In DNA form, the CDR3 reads TGTGCCTGGAGTCTTTGGGGGGACTTACCAACCTACGAGCAGTACTTC.

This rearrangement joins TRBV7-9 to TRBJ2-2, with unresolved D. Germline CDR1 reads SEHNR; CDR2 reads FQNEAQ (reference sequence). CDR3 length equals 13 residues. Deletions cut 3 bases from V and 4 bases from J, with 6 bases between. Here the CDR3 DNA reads TGTGCCAGCAGCTTTGGAACCACCGGGGAGCTGTTTTTT. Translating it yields CASSFGTTGELFF.

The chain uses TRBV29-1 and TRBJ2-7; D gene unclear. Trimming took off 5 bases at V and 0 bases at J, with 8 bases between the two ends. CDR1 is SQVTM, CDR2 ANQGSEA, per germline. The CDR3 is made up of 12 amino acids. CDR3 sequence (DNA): TGCAGCGTTACCTTCGGCTCCTACGAGCAGTACTTC. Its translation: CSVTFGSYEQYF.

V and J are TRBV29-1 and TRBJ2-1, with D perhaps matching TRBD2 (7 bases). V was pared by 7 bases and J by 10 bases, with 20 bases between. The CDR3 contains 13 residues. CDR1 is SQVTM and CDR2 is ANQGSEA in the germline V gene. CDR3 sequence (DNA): TGCAGCGCCGAGGGGGGGCTCGTAAGGGAGCAGTTCTTC. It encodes CSAEGGLVREQFF.

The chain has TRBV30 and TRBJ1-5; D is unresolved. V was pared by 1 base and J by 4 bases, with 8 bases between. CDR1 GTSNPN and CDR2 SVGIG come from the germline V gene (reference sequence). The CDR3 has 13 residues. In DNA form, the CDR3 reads TGTGCCTGGAGTGGTAAGATGAATCAGCCCCAGCATTTT. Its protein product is CAWSGKMNQPQHF.

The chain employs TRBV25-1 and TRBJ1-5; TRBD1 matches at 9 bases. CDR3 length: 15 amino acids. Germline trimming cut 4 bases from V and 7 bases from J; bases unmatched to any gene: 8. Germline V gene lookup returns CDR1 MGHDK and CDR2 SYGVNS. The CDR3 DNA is TGTGCCAGCAGTGGATTAACAGGGGGCGGGCAGCCCCAGCATTTT. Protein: CASSGLTGGGQPQHF.

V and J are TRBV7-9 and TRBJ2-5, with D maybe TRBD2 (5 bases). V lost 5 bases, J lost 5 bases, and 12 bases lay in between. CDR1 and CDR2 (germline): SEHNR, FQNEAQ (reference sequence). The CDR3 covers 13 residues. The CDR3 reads CASSAPSSETQYF. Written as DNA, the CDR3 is TGTGCCAGCAGCGCCCCTAGCTCCGAGACCCAGTACTTC.

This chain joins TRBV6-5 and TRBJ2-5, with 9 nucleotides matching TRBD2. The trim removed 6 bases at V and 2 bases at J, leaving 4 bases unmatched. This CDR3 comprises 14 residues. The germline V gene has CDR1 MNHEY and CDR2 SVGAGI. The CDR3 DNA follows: TGTGCCAGCAGCCGGAGCGGGGGGCAAGAGACCCAGTACTTC. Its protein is CASSRSGGQETQYF.

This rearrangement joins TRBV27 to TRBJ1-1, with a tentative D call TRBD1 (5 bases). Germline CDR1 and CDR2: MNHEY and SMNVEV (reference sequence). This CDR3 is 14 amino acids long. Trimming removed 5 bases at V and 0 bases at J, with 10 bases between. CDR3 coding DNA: TGTGCCAGCAGTGAACAGGCCCTGAACACTGAAGCTTTCTTT. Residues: CASSEQALNTEAFF.

In DNA form, the CDR3 reads TGTGCCAGCAGCCCTGGACAGGGGCGCATTCAGCCCCAGCATTTT. It encodes CASSPGQGRIQPQHF. V gene TRBV7-2 combines with J gene TRBJ1-5; 9 bases are a match to TRBD1. The CDR3 spans 15 residues. Germline V gene data show CDR1 as SGHTA and CDR2 as FQGNSA. Trimming cost V 5 bases and J 6 bases; bases outside gene matches: 8.